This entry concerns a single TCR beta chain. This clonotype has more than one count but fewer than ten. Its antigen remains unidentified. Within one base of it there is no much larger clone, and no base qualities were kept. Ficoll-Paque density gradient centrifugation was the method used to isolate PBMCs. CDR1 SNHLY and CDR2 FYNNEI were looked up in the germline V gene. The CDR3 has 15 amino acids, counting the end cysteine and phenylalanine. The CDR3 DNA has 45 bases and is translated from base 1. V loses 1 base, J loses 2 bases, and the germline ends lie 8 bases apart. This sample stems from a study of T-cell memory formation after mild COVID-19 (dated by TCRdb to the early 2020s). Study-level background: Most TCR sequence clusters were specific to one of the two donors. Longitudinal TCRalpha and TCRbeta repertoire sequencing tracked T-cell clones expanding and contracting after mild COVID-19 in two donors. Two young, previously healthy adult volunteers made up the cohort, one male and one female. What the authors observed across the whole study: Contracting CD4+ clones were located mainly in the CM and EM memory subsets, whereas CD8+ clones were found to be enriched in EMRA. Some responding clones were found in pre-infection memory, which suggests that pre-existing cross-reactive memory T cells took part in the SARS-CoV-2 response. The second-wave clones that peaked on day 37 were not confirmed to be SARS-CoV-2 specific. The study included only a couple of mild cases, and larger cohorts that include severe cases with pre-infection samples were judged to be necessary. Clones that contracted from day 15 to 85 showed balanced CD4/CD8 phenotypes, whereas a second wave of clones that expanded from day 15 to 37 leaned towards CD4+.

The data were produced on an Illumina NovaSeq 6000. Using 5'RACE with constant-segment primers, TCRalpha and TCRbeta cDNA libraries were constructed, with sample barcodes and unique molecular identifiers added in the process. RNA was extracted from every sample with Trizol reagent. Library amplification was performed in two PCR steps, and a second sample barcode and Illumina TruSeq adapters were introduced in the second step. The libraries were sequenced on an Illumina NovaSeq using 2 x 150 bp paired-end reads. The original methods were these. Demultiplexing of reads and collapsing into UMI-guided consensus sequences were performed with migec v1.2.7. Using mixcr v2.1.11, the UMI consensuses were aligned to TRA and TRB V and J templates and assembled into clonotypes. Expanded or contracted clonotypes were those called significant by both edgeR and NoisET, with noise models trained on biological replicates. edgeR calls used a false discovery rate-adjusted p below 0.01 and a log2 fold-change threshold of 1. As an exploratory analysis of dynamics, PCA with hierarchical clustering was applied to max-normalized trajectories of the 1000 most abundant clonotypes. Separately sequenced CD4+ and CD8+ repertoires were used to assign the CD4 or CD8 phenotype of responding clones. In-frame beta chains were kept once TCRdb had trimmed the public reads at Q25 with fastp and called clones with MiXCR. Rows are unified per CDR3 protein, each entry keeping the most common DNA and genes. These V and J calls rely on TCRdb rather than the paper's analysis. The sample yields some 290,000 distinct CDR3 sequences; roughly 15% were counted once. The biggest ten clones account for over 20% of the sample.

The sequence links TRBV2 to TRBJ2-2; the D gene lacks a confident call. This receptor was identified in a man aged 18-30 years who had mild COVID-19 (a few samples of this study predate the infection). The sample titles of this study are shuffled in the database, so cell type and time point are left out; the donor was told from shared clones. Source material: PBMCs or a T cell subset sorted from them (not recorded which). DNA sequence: TGTGCCAGCAGTGAAGTTCCGGCAAACACCGGGGAGCTGTTTTTT. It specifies CASSEVPANTGELFF.